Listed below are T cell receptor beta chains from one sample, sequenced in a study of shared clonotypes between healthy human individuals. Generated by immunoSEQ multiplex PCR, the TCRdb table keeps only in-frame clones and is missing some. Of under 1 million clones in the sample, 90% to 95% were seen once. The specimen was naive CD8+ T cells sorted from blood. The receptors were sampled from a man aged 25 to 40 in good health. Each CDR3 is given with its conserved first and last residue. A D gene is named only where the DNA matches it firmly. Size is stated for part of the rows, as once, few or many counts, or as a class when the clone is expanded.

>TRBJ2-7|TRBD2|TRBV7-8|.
CASSLLAAYEQYF
TGTGCCAGCAGCTTGCTAGCGGCCTACGAGCAGTACTTC
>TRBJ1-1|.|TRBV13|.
CASSLPGTEAFF
TGTGCCAGCAGCCTACCTGGCACTGAAGCTTTCTTT
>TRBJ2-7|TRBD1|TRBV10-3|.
CAITRTGDSSYEQYF
TGTGCCATCACTAGGACAGGGGATAGCTCCTACGAGCAGTACTTC
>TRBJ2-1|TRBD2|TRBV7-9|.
CASSPLAGGRNEQFF
TGTGCCAGCAGCCCTCTAGCGGGAGGCCGAAATGAGCAGTTCTTC
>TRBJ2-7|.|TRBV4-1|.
CASTSIGESYEQYF
TGCGCCAGCACATCCATAGGAGAATCCTACGAGCAGTACTTC
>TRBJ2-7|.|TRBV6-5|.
CASSYPETTYEQYF
TGTGCCAGCAGTTACCCGGAAACCACCTACGAGCAGTACTTC
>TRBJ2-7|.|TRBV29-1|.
CSVVSVGEQYF
TGCAGCGTTGTATCCGTTGGCGAGCAGTACTTC
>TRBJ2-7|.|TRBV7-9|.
CASSLKQGISYEQYF
TGTGCCAGCAGCTTAAAACAGGGCATCTCCTACGAGCAGTACTTC
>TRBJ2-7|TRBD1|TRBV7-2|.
CASSLGGTGLWDEQYF
TGTGCCAGCAGCTTAGGTGGGACAGGGCTCTGGGACGAGCAGTACTTC
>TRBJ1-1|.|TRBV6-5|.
CASRLSENTEAFF
TGTGCCAGCCGCCTGAGCGAGAACACTGAAGCTTTCTTT
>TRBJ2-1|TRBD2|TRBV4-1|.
CASSQFQGTSGHNEQFF
TGCGCCAGCAGCCAATTTCAGGGGACTAGCGGACACAATGAGCAGTTCTTC
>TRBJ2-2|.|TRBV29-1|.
CSVPVANTGELFF
TGCAGCGTTCCGGTCGCGAACACCGGGGAGCTGTTTTTT
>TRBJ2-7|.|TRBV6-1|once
CASFRSPGNYEQYF
TGTGCCAGCTTTAGATCCCCCGGCAACTACGAGCAGTACTTC
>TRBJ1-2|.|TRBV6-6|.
CASSYRVEGGYTF
TGTGCCAGCAGTTACAGGGTGGAGGGCGGCTACACCTTC
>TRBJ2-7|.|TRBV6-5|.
CASSYRGLGYEQYF
TGTGCCAGCAGTTACAGAGGGTTAGGCTACGAGCAGTACTTC
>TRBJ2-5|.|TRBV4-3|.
CASSQATGVQETQYF
TGCGCCAGCAGCCAAGCGACAGGCGTTCAAGAGACCCAGTACTTC
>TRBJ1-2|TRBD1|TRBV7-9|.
CASSDNRGGYTF
TGTGCCAGCAGCGACAACAGGGGTGGCTACACCTTC
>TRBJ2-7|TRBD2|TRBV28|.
CASSLSITTSGSYEQYF
TGTGCCAGCAGTTTATCCATAACGACTAGCGGGAGTTACGAGCAGTACTTC
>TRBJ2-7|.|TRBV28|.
CASAQAYEQYF
TGTGCCAGCGCCCAGGCCTACGAGCAGTACTTC
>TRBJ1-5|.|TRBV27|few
CASSPGYLQPQHF
TGTGCCAGCAGTCCAGGCTATTTACAGCCCCAGCATTTT
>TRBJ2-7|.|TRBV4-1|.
CASSQDRHPSYEQYF
TGCGCCAGCAGCCAAGATCGGCACCCATCATACGAGCAGTACTTC
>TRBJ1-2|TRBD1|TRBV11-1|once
CASSLGDSVYGYTF
TGTGCCAGCAGCTTAGGGGACAGTGTCTATGGCTACACCTTC
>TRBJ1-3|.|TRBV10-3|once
CAIRDPLGNTIYF
TGTGCCATCAGGGACCCCTTGGGAAACACCATATATTTT
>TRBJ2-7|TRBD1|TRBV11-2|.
CASSWAQGAIYEQYF
TGTGCCAGCAGCTGGGCACAGGGGGCAATCTACGAGCAGTACTTC
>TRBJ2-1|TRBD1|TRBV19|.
CASSDLQGAGSSSYNEQFF
TGTGCCAGTAGTGATTTACAGGGGGCAGGTTCCAGCTCCTACAATGAGCAGTTCTTC
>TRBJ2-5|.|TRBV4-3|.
CASSEGLTETQYF
TGCGCCAGCAGCGAGGGGTTAACAGAGACCCAGTACTTC
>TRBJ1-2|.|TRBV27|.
CASSLLFGQIYGYTF
TGTGCCAGCAGTTTATTGTTTGGACAGATCTATGGCTACACCTTC
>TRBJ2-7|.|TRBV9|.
CASSPRSDSYEQYF
TGTGCCAGCAGCCCTCGCTCGGATTCTTACGAGCAGTACTTC
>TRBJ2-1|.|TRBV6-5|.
CASSPTAWGNEQFF
TGTGCCAGCAGTCCGACTGCATGGGGGAATGAGCAGTTCTTC
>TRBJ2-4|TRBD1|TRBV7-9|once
CASSSQGDIQYF
TGTGCCAGCAGCTCCCAGGGGGACATTCAGTACTTC
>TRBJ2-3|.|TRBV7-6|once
CASSFYTSLTDTQYF
TGTGCCAGCAGCTTTTATACTAGTCTTACAGATACGCAGTATTTT
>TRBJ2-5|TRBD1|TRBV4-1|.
CASSQVTGTRETQYF
TGCGCCAGCAGCCAAGTGACAGGGACCCGAGAGACCCAGTACTTC
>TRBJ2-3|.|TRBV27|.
CASSSRTDTQYF
TGTGCCAGCAGTTCTCGCACAGATACGCAGTATTTT
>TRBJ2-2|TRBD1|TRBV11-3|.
CASSSRTGTGELFF
TGTGCCAGCAGCTCGAGGACAGGGACTGGGGAGCTGTTTTTT
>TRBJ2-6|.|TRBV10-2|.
CASEADSSGANVLTF
TGCGCCAGCGAAGCAGATTCCTCTGGGGCCAACGTCCTGACTTTC
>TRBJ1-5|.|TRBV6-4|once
CASSDMGGNQPQHF
TGTGCCAGCAGTGACATGGGAGGCAATCAGCCCCAGCATTTT
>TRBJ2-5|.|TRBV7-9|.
CASSLAWGWQTQYF
TGTGCCAGCAGCTTAGCATGGGGTTGGCAGACCCAGTACTTC
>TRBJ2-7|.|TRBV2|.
CASSATLYYEQYF
TGTGCCAGCAGTGCTACCCTTTACTACGAGCAGTACTTC
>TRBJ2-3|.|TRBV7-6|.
CASSRKGTVTDTQYF
TGTGCCAGCAGCCGAAAAGGGACGGTCACAGATACGCAGTATTTT
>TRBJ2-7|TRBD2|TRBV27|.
CASTHAGLAGDKQYF
TGTGCCAGCACCCACGCGGGACTAGCGGGAGATAAGCAGTACTTC
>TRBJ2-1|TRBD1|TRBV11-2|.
CASSLDYRRGLNNEQFF
TGTGCCAGCAGCTTAGATTATCGCAGGGGGCTCAACAATGAGCAGTTCTTC
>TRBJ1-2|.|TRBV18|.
CASSPGLGGSRHPRYGYTF
TGTGCCAGCTCACCGGGACTGGGTGGCAGCCGCCACCCGAGATATGGCTACACCTTC
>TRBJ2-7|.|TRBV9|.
CASSARDTDYEQYF
TGTGCCAGCAGCGCCCGGGACACGGACTACGAGCAGTACTTC
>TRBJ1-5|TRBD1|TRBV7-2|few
CASSETGETQPQHF
TGTGCCAGCAGCGAGACAGGGGAGACTCAGCCCCAGCATTTT
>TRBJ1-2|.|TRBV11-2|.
CASSLVPGVRDGYTF
TGTGCCAGCAGCTTAGTCCCGGGAGTTCGCGATGGCTACACCTTC
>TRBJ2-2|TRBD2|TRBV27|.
CASSLFSTSGPNTGELFF
TGTGCCAGCAGTTTATTCTCGACTAGCGGTCCGAACACCGGGGAGCTGTTTTTT
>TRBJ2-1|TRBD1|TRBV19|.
CASSSGGDRSYNEQFF
TGTGCCAGTAGTTCAGGGGGAGATCGCTCCTACAATGAGCAGTTCTTC
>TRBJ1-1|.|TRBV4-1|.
CASSQGSLGMMNTEAFF
TGCGCCAGCAGCCAAGGGTCTCTAGGGATGATGAACACTGAAGCTTTCTTT